In its sample, the clone carrying this TCR beta chain was seen a few times. The CDR3 is made up of 14 amino acids. Unmatched junction bases numbered 5, after V lost 1 base and J lost 2 bases. CDR1 is SQVTM and CDR2 is ANQGSEA in the germline V gene. The record originates from a study of control samples from healthy donors and cancer patients. Sequencing used immunoSEQ multiplex PCR; TCRdb keeps in-frame clones, though not all of them. This table holds over 150,000 clones, roughly 90% found once. The chain joins TRBV29-1 to TRBJ2-7, with 7 bases that match TRBD1. Sequenced material: blood. The TCR was taken from a woman between 50 and 59 years old in good health. The CDR3 spells CSVEVGTVTYEQYF. The CDR3, as DNA: TGCAGCGTTGAAGTTGGGACAGTAACCTACGAGCAGTACTTC.